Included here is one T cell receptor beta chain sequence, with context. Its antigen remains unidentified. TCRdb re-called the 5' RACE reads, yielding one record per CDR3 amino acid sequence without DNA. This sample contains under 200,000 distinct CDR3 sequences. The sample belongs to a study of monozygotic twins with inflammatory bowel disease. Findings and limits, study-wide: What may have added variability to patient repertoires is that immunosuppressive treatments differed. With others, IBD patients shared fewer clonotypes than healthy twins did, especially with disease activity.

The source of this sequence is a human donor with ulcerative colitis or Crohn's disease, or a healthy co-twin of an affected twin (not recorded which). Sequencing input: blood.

The CDR3 reads CASSLLQGETQYF. The chain couples TRBV27 to TRBJ2-5; checking the TCRdb D call of TRBD1 is not possible without DNA. CDR1 is MNHEY, CDR2 SMNVEV, per germline (reference sequence). The CDR3 spans 13 residues.